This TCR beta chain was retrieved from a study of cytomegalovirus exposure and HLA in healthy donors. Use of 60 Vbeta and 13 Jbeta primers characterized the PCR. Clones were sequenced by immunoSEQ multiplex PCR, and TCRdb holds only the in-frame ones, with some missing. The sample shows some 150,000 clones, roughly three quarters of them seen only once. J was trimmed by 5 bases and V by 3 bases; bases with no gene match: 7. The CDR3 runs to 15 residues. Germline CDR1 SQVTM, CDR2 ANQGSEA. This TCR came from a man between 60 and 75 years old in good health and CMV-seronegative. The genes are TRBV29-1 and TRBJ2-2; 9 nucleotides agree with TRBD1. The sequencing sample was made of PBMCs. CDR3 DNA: TGCAGCGTTGAGGCAACAGGGGGCGGAACCGGGGAGCTGTTTTTT. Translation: CSVEATGGGTGELFF.